These 31 T cell receptor beta chains originate from one sample sequenced in a study of blood T cell repertoires in COVID-19. Repertoires were generated with immunoSEQ multiplex PCR, while TCRdb's copy carries only in-frame clones and drops some. The repertoire holds 85,000 to 120,000 clones, with around 87% as singletons. The sequencing input was peripheral blood. The receptor set was obtained from a man over 45 with active or convalescent COVID-19.

With respect to this clone: Additional DNA sequences in this sample encode the identical CDR3. The gene calls are TRBV18 and TRBJ2-2; 7 bases are shared with TRBD1. Unmatched junction bases numbered 1, after V lost 2 bases and J lost 1 base. Germline V gene data show CDR1 as KGHSH and CDR2 as LQKENI. The CDR3 is 15 residues long. The CDR3 reads CASSPGTENTGELFF. The CDR3 DNA reads TGTGCCAGCTCACCAGGGACAGAGAACACCGGGGAGCTGTTTTTT.

The chain joins TRBV5-1 to TRBJ2-5; the match to TRBD2 covers 8 bases. J gave up 5 bases and V 2 bases, and 5 bases lay outside the gene matches. Germline V gene data show CDR1 as SGHRS and CDR2 as YFSETQ. The CDR3 contains 14 residues. This CDR3 reads CASSFPGLEETQYF. In DNA form, the CDR3 reads TGCGCCAGCAGCTTCCCGGGACTAGAGGAGACCCAGTACTTC.

This chain uses TRBV5-1 with TRBJ2-5; 12 bases agree with TRBD1. The V segment lost 4 bases and the J segment 5 bases; nucleotides outside the gene matches: 3. The CDR3 loop spans 14 amino acids. Germline assignment: CDR1 SGHRS and CDR2 YFSETQ. The CDR3 protein is CASSRDRGPETQYF. DNA of the CDR3: TGCGCCAGCAGCAGGGACAGGGGGCCGGAGACCCAGTACTTC.

This chain connects TRBV5-4 to TRBJ1-6; 9 nucleotides line up with TRBD1. Germline lookup yields CDR1 SGHNT and CDR2 YYREEE (reference sequence). The V segment lost 4 bases and the J segment 8 bases; nucleotides outside the gene matches: 10. The CDR3 has 16 residues. In DNA form, the CDR3 reads TGTGCCAGCAGCGCGCAACCGGGACAGGGTCATTCACCCCTCCACTTT. Translation: CASSAQPGQGHSPLHF.

The chain recombines TRBV28 with TRBJ1-4; no clear D. The CDR3 runs to 14 residues. The ends were cut back, 6 bases at V and 5 bases at J, with 13 bases in the middle. In germline, CDR1 is MDHEN, CDR2 SYDVKM. DNA for the CDR3: TGTGCCAGCAGGGATTCCGTAGCAAATGAAAAACTGTTTTTT. This translates into CASRDSVANEKLFF.

This clone was counted once. The chain has TRBV7-8 and TRBJ1-2; a possible D gene is TRBD1 (6 bases). The CDR3 spans 12 residues. CDR1 is SGHVS, CDR2 FQNEAQ, per germline. The V end lost 5 bases, the J end lost 8 bases, and 12 bases lay between the germline ends. The DNA for the CDR3 is TGTGCCAGCAGCCTCACAGGGAAAGGCTACACCTTC. This sequence encodes CASSLTGKGYTF.

The chain has TRBV5-4 and TRBJ2-7, with 7 bases lining up with TRBD2. The V gene's germline CDR1 is SGHNT and CDR2 YYREEE (reference sequence). This CDR3 is 15 amino acids long. The ends lost 5 bases at V and 6 bases at J; junction bases unmatched: 14. Here the CDR3 reads CASSRVGLAESEQYF. CDR3 sequence (DNA): TGTGCCAGCAGTCGTGTCGGGCTAGCGGAAAGCGAGCAGTACTTC.

The V call is TRBV18, the J call TRBJ2-3; possible D gene TRBD1, 6 bases. V was clipped by 0 bases and J by 4 bases, with 11 bases between them. Germline V CDR1 and CDR2: KGHSH, LQKENI. This CDR3 region has 15 residues. CDR3 amino acids: CASSPPGAPADTQYF. DNA for the CDR3: TGTGCCAGCTCACCACCGGGGGCGCCTGCAGATACGCAGTATTTT.

The chain uses TRBV11-2 and TRBJ2-5, with 8 bases that match TRBD2. This CDR3 has 16 amino acids. The V gene end was trimmed by 2 bases and the J gene end by 0 bases; junction bases not matched to a gene: 5. The germline V gene encodes CDR1 SGHAT and CDR2 FQNNGV. The CDR3 bases are TGTGCCAGCAGCTTAATGGGCGGGGGGAACCAAGAGACCCAGTACTTC. It encodes CASSLMGGGNQETQYF.

As DNA, the CDR3 is TGTGCCAGCAGTGAAGCCCCCGACTTGGGGGGGCAGTACTTC. It is translated as CASSEAPDLGGQYF. This chain uses TRBV6-1 with TRBJ2-7, with D perhaps TRBD2 (6 bases). Germline V gene data show CDR1 as MNHNS and CDR2 as SASEGT. The CDR3 runs to 14 residues. V was pared by 0 bases and J by 9 bases, with 15 bases between.

The chain is built from TRBV7-9 and TRBJ2-1; 10 nucleotides line up with TRBD2. The CDR3 spans 16 residues. The trim removed 2 bases at V and 1 base at J, leaving 2 bases unmatched. The germline V gene encodes CDR1 SEHNR and CDR2 FQNEAQ (reference sequence). The CDR3 protein is CASSLSSGGSYNEQFF. The CDR3 nucleotides read TGTGCCAGCAGCTTATCTAGCGGGGGATCCTACAATGAGCAGTTCTTC. Combining the CDR3 with reference TRBV7-9 and TRBJ2-1 gives the whole variable domain DTGVSQNPRHKITKRGQNVTFRCDPISEHNRLYWYRQTLGQGPEFLTYFQNEAQLEKSRLLSDRFSAERPKGSFSTLEIQRTEQGDSAMYLCASSLSSGGSYNEQFFGPGTRLTVL.

This clone was seen only a few times. The chain links TRBV7-9 to TRBJ2-5; 7 nucleotides line up with TRBD1. Germline trimming cut 4 bases from V and 2 bases from J; bases unmatched to any gene: 7. This CDR3 region has 15 residues. CDR1 is SEHNR and CDR2 is FQNEAQ in the germline V gene (reference sequence). This CDR3 reads CASSSTGVTQETQYF. CDR3 sequence (DNA): TGTGCCAGCAGCTCAACAGGGGTAACACAAGAGACCCAGTACTTC.

The chain recombines TRBV7-8 with TRBJ1-1, with 9 bases matching TRBD1. Trimming removed 5 bases from V and 5 bases from J; junction bases left unmatched: 6. The CDR3 spans 14 residues. CDR1 is SGHVS, CDR2 FQNEAQ, per germline. CDR3 amino acids: CASSPGQGGTEAFF. The DNA for the CDR3 is TGTGCCAGCAGCCCGGGACAGGGAGGGACTGAAGCTTTCTTT.

This chain connects TRBV7-2 to TRBJ1-1, with D tentatively TRBD1 (5 bases). This CDR3 is 13 amino acids long. Germline CDR1 SGHTA, CDR2 FQGNSA. V gave up 6 bases and J gave up 1 base, with 9 bases separating them. The CDR3, as DNA: TGTGCCAGCAGACGGGGGACGAACACTGAAGCTTTCTTT. Translating it yields CASRRGTNTEAFF.

This clone came up a few times. The rearrangement uses TRBV19 and TRBJ1-2, with TRBD1 matching over 10 bases. The CDR3 extends over 13 amino acids. The J segment lost 6 bases and the V segment lost 7 bases, leaving 5 bases of the junction unmatched. CDR1 LNHDA and CDR2 SQIVND come from the germline V gene (reference sequence). DNA for the CDR3: TGTGCCAGTACCTACGGGACAGGGGATGGCTACACCTTC. Encoded protein: CASTYGTGDGYTF. Full variable domain (missing parts from reference TRBV19 and TRBJ1-2): DGGITQSPKYLFRKEGQNVTLSCEQNLNHDAMYWYRQDPGQGLRLIYYSQIVNDFQKGDIAEGYSVSREKKESFPLTVTSAQKNPTAFYLCASTYGTGDGYTFGSGTRLTVV.

V and J are TRBV9 and TRBJ1-4; a possible D gene is TRBD1 (5 bases). The CDR3 has 15 residues. Germline CDR1 reads SGDLS; CDR2 reads YYNGEE. Trimming removed 4 bases at V and 3 bases at J, with 13 bases between. CDR3 protein: CASSPQGSANEKLFF. The CDR3 bases are TGTGCCAGCAGCCCCCAGGGATCGGCTAATGAAAAACTGTTTTTT.

The rearrangement joins TRBV11-2 to TRBJ1-3; D not certain. Between the trimmed V and J ends, which lost 0 bases and 8 bases, there was a span of 14 bases. The CDR3 has 15 amino acids. Germline V gives CDR1 SGHAT, CDR2 FQNNGV. In nucleotides, the CDR3 is TGTGCCAGCAGCTTAGAGTTTGGTTATATAGACACCATATATTTT. It specifies CASSLEFGYIDTIYF.

The chain links TRBV7-6 to TRBJ1-1, with D possibly TRBD1 on 5 matching bases. V was shortened by 1 base and J by 5 bases, with 14 bases between the two germline ends. CDR1 is SGHVS and CDR2 is FNYEAQ in the germline V gene. This CDR3 comprises 15 residues. In DNA, the CDR3 is TGTGCCAGCAGCTTAGGGGGCTCAGGGCCGACTGAAGCTTTCTTT. This gives the protein CASSLGGSGPTEAFF.

The chain has TRBV6-5 and TRBJ2-5, with 9 nucleotides matching TRBD1. V shed 5 bases and J 5 bases; nucleotides not matched to a gene: 9. The CDR3 length is 15 residues. In germline, CDR1 is MNHEY, CDR2 SVGAGI. The CDR3 region is CASSLSVGQGETQYF. CDR3 nucleotide sequence: TGTGCCAGCAGTCTAAGCGTCGGACAGGGGGAGACCCAGTACTTC.

The chain carries TRBV10-2 and TRBJ2-4, with D uncertain. Trimming took 0 bases from V and 6 from J, leaving 6 bases between them. This CDR3 has 13 amino acids. Germline V lookup: CDR1 WSHSY, CDR2 SAAADI. CDR3 sequence reads: CASSESAVNIQYF. The CDR3 DNA reads as TGCGCCAGCAGTGAGTCGGCTGTAAACATTCAGTACTTC.

The chain recombines TRBV28 with TRBJ2-1; 10 bases align to TRBD2. The V segment lost 1 base and the J segment 0 bases; nucleotides outside the gene matches: 3. Germline assignment: CDR1 MDHEN and CDR2 SYDVKM. The CDR3 contains 17 residues. The CDR3 is CASSLSLAGISYNEQFF. The CDR3 DNA follows: TGTGCCAGCAGTTTATCACTAGCGGGGATCTCCTACAATGAGCAGTTCTTC.

The J gene is TRBJ1-5, the V gene TRBV1; the listed D gene, TRBD1, was not tested against the DNA. TRBV1 is shown as a pseudogene. This CDR3 comprises 13 residues. In DNA form, the CDR3 reads TGCACCAGCAGCCTACAGGGGAATCAGCCCCAGCATTTT. Amino acids: CTSSLQGNQPQHF.

The rearrangement links TRBV11-2 to TRBJ1-5; D is unclear. CDR1 and CDR2 from the germline V gene are SGHAT and FQNNGV. The CDR3 loop spans 13 amino acids. Trimming left V 1 base short and J 5 bases short, with 6 bases between. CDR3 amino acids: CASSLAEDQPQHF. Written as DNA, the CDR3 is TGTGCCAGCAGCTTAGCCGAGGATCAGCCCCAGCATTTT.

The rearrangement uses TRBV7-2 and TRBJ2-5, with 8 bases that match TRBD2. V trimming: 5 bases; J trimming: 3 bases; junction bases outside the gene matches: 8. The CDR3 spans 15 residues. Germline CDR1 reads SGHTA; CDR2 reads FQGNSA. The CDR3 DNA reads TGTGCCAGCAGCCAAGCGGGGGCTCGGGAAGAGACCCAGTACTTC. Its protein product is CASSQAGAREETQYF.

The chain joins TRBV27 to TRBJ2-3; 9 positions match TRBD2. Germline values: CDR1 MNHEY, CDR2 SMNVEV (reference sequence). The junction had 7 bases not matched to a gene; V was cut back by 5 bases and J by 4 bases. This CDR3 spans 15 amino acids. The chain's CDR3 is CASSRSGGNPDTQYF. CDR3 nucleotide sequence: TGTGCCAGCAGTAGAAGCGGGGGGAACCCAGATACGCAGTATTTT.

The gene calls are TRBV6-5 and TRBJ1-2; 8 bases are shared with TRBD1. Germline loops: CDR1 MNHEY, CDR2 SVGAGI. V lost 6 bases, J lost 8 bases, and 8 bases stayed unmatched. CDR3 size: 13 residues. CDR3 region: CASRDQGAGGYTF. The CDR3 nucleotides are TGTGCCAGCAGAGATCAGGGGGCGGGCGGCTACACCTTC.

This clone has only a few counts. This chain connects TRBV19 to TRBJ1-1; tentative D call: TRBD1 (6 bases). Germline CDR1 reads LNHDA; CDR2 reads SQIVND (reference sequence). The germline V and J ends were trimmed by 6 bases and 2 bases, with 13 bases remaining between them. The CDR3 consists of 14 residues. Here the CDR3 reads CASRTGHLNTEAFF. CDR3 DNA sequence: TGTGCCAGTAGGACGGGACACCTTAACACTGAAGCTTTCTTT.

This clone has only a few counts. The chain links TRBV6-2 or TRBV6-3 to TRBJ2-3; TRBD2 matches at 15 bases. The CDR3 covers 16 residues. Germline V gives CDR1 MNHEY, CDR2 SVGEGT. With V trimmed by 4 bases and J by 5 bases, 4 bases remained unmatched. The CDR3 DNA sequence: TGTGCCAGCAGTTCCGGACTAGCGGGGGGGAAAGATACGCAGTATTTT. This codes for CASSSGLAGGKDTQYF.

The chain recombines TRBV28 with TRBJ1-2; D is unresolved. Germline CDR1 MDHEN, CDR2 SYDVKM. This CDR3 region has 15 residues. Trimming took 3 bases from V and 0 from J, leaving 11 bases between them. CDR3 sequence: CASSFLVRANYGYTF. Written as DNA, the CDR3 is TGTGCCAGCAGTTTCCTGGTGCGGGCTAACTATGGCTACACCTTC.

The V gene is TRBV5-4, the J gene TRBJ2-5, with a tentative D call TRBD2 (5 bases). Trimming took 0 bases from V and 1 from J, leaving 13 bases between them. The CDR3 covers 16 residues. Germline V gives CDR1 SGHNT, CDR2 YYREEE (reference sequence). CDR3 bases: TGTGCCAGCAGCTTGGTAACGGGATCCCGCCAAGAGACCCAGTACTTC. It specifies CASSLVTGSRQETQYF.

The V call is TRBV6-5, the J call TRBJ2-7, with D possibly matching TRBD2 (6 bases). This CDR3 spans 14 amino acids. CDR1 and CDR2 from the germline V gene are MNHEY and SVGAGI. Trimming removed 6 bases at V and 4 bases at J, with 16 bases between. The CDR3 DNA sequence: TGTGCCAGCAGCCTGCATGGAGGGCCTTACGAGCAGTACGTC. Protein sequence: CASSLHGGPYEQYV.